This T cell receptor (beta chain) was found in a study of blood T cell repertoires in COVID-19. In germline, CDR1 is WSHSY, CDR2 SAAADI. V lost 6 bases to trimming and J lost 4 bases, with 18 bases between them. The CDR3 has 16 amino acids. Assay used: immunoSEQ multiplex PCR; TCRdb lists only in-frame clones, some missing. The table has some 290,000 clones, approximately 91% seen once; the top ten hold 2% to 2.5%. The specimen was PBMCs or T cells enriched from blood (not recorded which). The gene calls are TRBV10-2 and TRBJ2-2, with a tentative D call TRBD1 (6 bases). The sequence came from a woman in her 40s with acute COVID-19. CDR3 DNA: TGCGCCAGCAGGGGGACCACCAGGGGTGGCACCGGGGAGCTGTTTTTT. Amino acid sequence: CASRGTTRGGTGELFF.